This passage covers 30 T cell receptor beta chains from one sample sequenced in a study of T cells in tuberculosis (dated by TCRdb to about 2018). Receptor amplification or capture employed the immunoSEQ multiplex PCR assay. Imported from immuneACCESS, the table was reduced by TCRdb to in-frame sequences with V and J called. These copies leave out some clones; in studies compared against another copy, an unresolved V gene accounts for under half, and the cause of the remainder is not known. This sample comprises 20,000 to 25,000 clones, 90% to 95% of them detected only once. The ten largest clones add up to 15% to 20% of the sample. Material for sequencing was PBMCs. The source is a donor aged 10 to 29 with latent tuberculosis or without tuberculosis infection. Some clones in this sample may be carry-over from other donors' samples.

V and J are TRBV13 and TRBJ1-1, with a possible D match to TRBD1 (5 bases). There are 15 residues in the CDR3. Between the trimmed V and J ends, which lost 5 bases and 5 bases, there was a span of 18 bases. Germline loops: CDR1 PRHDT, CDR2 FYEKMQ (reference sequence). The CDR3: CASSIQTDPRTEAFF. The CDR3 DNA follows: TGTGCCAGCAGCATCCAGACAGATCCGAGGACTGAAGCTTTCTTT.

The chain is built from TRBV6-6 and TRBJ2-7; weak D call: TRBD1 (5 bases). The ends were cut back, 7 bases at V and 1 base at J, with 14 bases in the middle. This CDR3 region has 14 residues. CDR1 and CDR2 from the germline V gene are MNHNY and SVGAGI (reference sequence). CDR3 sequence (DNA): TGTGCCAGCACCGATTGGCAGGGATCCTACGAGCAGTACTTC. It yields the protein CASTDWQGSYEQYF.

The rearrangement links TRBV5-1 to TRBJ2-7; TRBD1 aligns across 10 bases. This CDR3 contains 15 residues. Per germline, CDR1 SGHRS and CDR2 YFSETQ. The V segment lost 1 base and the J segment 4 bases; nucleotides outside the gene matches: 5. The CDR3 sequence is CASSLLGQGSYEQYF. CDR3 nucleotide sequence: TGCGCCAGCAGCTTGCTGGGACAGGGGTCATACGAGCAGTACTTC. Full variable domain (outside the CDR3, taken from reference TRBV5-1 and TRBJ2-7): KAGVTQTPRYLIKTRGQQVTLSCSPISGHRSVSWYQQTPGQGLQFLFEYFSETQRNKGNFPGRFSGRQFSNSRSEMNVSTLELGDSALYLCASSLLGQGSYEQYFGPGTRLTVT.

V is TRBV27 and J is TRBJ2-7, with D possibly matching TRBD1 (5 bases). V gave up 3 bases and J gave up 0 bases, with 12 bases separating them. CDR3 length equals 15 residues. CDR1 is MNHEY, CDR2 SMNVEV, per germline (reference sequence). CDR3 sequence (DNA): TGTGCCAGCAGTTTCGGGTTCGACAGCTCCTACGAGCAGTACTTC. Translated: CASSFGFDSSYEQYF.

The chain employs TRBV18 and TRBJ1-6; 7 nucleotides line up with TRBD1. Germline values: CDR1 KGHSH, CDR2 LQKENI. The CDR3 length is 16 residues. Germline trimming cut 4 bases from V and 7 bases from J; bases unmatched to any gene: 10. This chain's CDR3 is CASSLGGATYNSPLHF. CDR3 nucleotide sequence: TGTGCCAGCTCACTAGGGGGCGCGACTTACAATTCACCCCTCCACTTT.

This sequence joins TRBV27 and TRBJ2-2; D gene unclear. Trimming cost V 11 bases and J 4 bases, with 23 bases left between them. Germline lookup yields CDR1 MNHEY and CDR2 SMNVEV (reference sequence). The length of the CDR3 is 16 residues. CDR3 sequence (DNA): TGTGCCGTAGGAATGTTTATCGGTCGAGGCACCGGGGAGCTGTTTTTT. Residues: CAVGMFIGRGTGELFF.

This clone was seen only once. The CDR3 bases are TGTGCCAGCAGACTCACAGATACGCAGTATTTT. This translates into CASRLTDTQYF. The V and J genes are TRBV6-5 and TRBJ2-3, with no clear D. Looked up from germline, CDR1 is MNHEY and CDR2 is SVGAGI. The CDR3 contains 11 residues. Trimming took off 6 bases at V and 2 bases at J, with 3 bases between the two ends.

The chain combines TRBV7-9 with TRBJ1-2; the match to TRBD1 covers 7 bases. The CDR3 runs 16 residues. The V segment lost 5 bases and the J segment 5 bases; nucleotides outside the gene matches: 14. Germline V gene lookup returns CDR1 SEHNR and CDR2 FQNEAQ (reference sequence). DNA of the CDR3: TGTGCCAGCAGCGTGTCTAATCCGGGACAGCTTTATGGCTACACCTTC. Its protein product is CASSVSNPGQLYGYTF.

J is TRBJ2-3 and V is TRBV4-3; 9 bases fit TRBD2. The CDR3 runs 16 residues. Germline CDR1 reads LGHNA; CDR2 reads YSLEER. J gave up 4 bases and V 4 bases, and 9 bases lay outside the gene matches. CDR3 amino acids: CASSPQAGGSADTQYF. The CDR3 DNA reads as TGCGCCAGCAGCCCTCAAGCGGGAGGTAGCGCAGATACGCAGTATTTT.

The V call is TRBV9, the J call TRBJ1-3; D uncertain. The CDR3 runs to 16 residues. CDR1 SGDLS and CDR2 YYNGEE come from the germline V gene. Trimming removed 3 bases from V and 4 bases from J, with 17 bases in between. The CDR3 DNA sequence: TGTGCCAGCAGCGCAGACCTTGGGGAGATAGGAAACACCATATATTTT. Translated: CASSADLGEIGNTIYF. Complete variable domain (other parts from reference TRBV9 and TRBJ1-3): DSGVTQTPKHLITATGQRVTLRCSPRSGDLSVYWYQQSLDQGLQFLIQYYNGEERAKGNILERFSAQQFPDLHSELNLSSLELGDSALYFCASSADLGEIGNTIYFGEGSWLTVV.

The V call is TRBV19, the J call TRBJ2-1; 7 bases map to TRBD1. The V and J ends lost 5 bases and 7 bases, in that order; junction bases with no gene match: 14. Germline V lookup: CDR1 LNHDA, CDR2 SQIVND (reference sequence). This CDR3 contains 16 residues. The CDR3 region is CASSVRDSYFRNEQFF. CDR3 in DNA: TGTGCCAGTAGTGTCCGGGACAGTTACTTTAGGAATGAGCAGTTCTTC. The full variable domain, its missing parts supplied by reference TRBV19 and TRBJ2-1, is DGGITQSPKYLFRKEGQNVTLSCEQNLNHDAMYWYRQDPGQGLRLIYYSQIVNDFQKGDIAEGYSVSREKKESFPLTVTSAQKNPTAFYLCASSVRDSYFRNEQFFGPGTRLTVL.

J is TRBJ2-7 and V is TRBV25-1; TRBD2 is a possible D gene (6 bases). CDR1 and CDR2 from the germline V gene are MGHDK and SYGVNS. V lost 5 bases, J lost 2 bases, and 16 bases lay in between. The CDR3 is made up of 15 amino acids. The DNA for the CDR3 is TGTGCCAGCAGTCCCCCCCGCGGGGCCACCTACGAGCAGTACTTC. As protein: CASSPPRGATYEQYF.

This chain connects TRBV27 to TRBJ2-3, with D perhaps TRBD2 (6 bases). The length of the CDR3 is 17 residues. V shed 3 bases and J shed 4 bases, with 20 bases lying between them. Germline CDR1 MNHEY, CDR2 SMNVEV (reference sequence). The CDR3 coding sequence is TGTGCCAGCAGTTTTGCCCCCGGGCGGGGTTTGCCAGATACGCAGTATTTT. Protein product: CASSFAPGRGLPDTQYF.

The CDR3 loop is CASSSQQVNQPQHF. In nucleotides, the CDR3 is TGTGCCAGCAGTTCTCAACAGGTAAATCAGCCCCAGCATTTT. This chain joins TRBV6-5 and TRBJ1-5; a weak D match, TRBD1 (5 bases). CDR3 length equals 14 residues. Deletions cut 4 bases from V and 4 bases from J, with 11 bases between. The germline V gene has CDR1 MNHEY and CDR2 SVGAGI.

The CDR3 sequence: CASSLSNWAATNEKLFF. The CDR3 nucleotides are TGTGCCAGCAGTTTAAGTAATTGGGCCGCAACTAATGAAAAACTGTTTTTT. V and J are TRBV27 and TRBJ1-4, with D uncertain. In germline, CDR1 is MNHEY, CDR2 SMNVEV (reference sequence). The CDR3 is 17 amino acids. V was shortened by 2 bases and J by 0 bases, with 13 bases between the two germline ends.

This clone has only a few counts. The V call is TRBV7-3, the J call TRBJ2-1; TRBD1 might be the D (5 bases). Trimming removed 8 bases from V and 2 bases from J, with 7 bases in between. The CDR3 is 12 residues long. Per germline, CDR1 SGHTA and CDR2 FQGTGA. DNA for the CDR3: TGTGCCAGCGGGGCGGCCTACAATGAGCAGTTCTTC. Translation gives CASGAAYNEQFF.

The V gene is TRBV4-1, the J gene TRBJ1-5; D is uncertain. Trimming stripped 1 base from V and 7 bases from J, with 14 bases between. This CDR3 is 15 amino acids long. Germline CDR1 reads MGHRA; CDR2 reads YSYEKL. CDR3 region: CASSQGTLHPQPQHF. In DNA form, the CDR3 reads TGCGCCAGCAGCCAAGGGACTTTACACCCGCAGCCCCAGCATTTT.

This chain connects TRBV10-3 to TRBJ2-2; 9 positions match TRBD2. Trimming took 11 bases from V and 4 from J; bases not matched to a gene: 14. This CDR3 is built from 16 residues. Germline V gene sequence: CDR1 ENHRY, CDR2 SYGVKD. CDR3 in DNA: TGTGCCGGGCGGGGGGGCGGCCCCCCGGTCACCGGGGAGCTGTTTTTT. Its translation is CAGRGGGPPVTGELFF.

The V gene is TRBV30, the J gene TRBJ1-4, with 9 bases matching TRBD1. Germline loops: CDR1 GTSNPN, CDR2 SVGIG (reference sequence). The CDR3 sequence is 13 residues long. V shed 5 bases and J 5 bases; nucleotides not matched to a gene: 3. DNA for the CDR3: TGTGCCTGGTTCGGGACAGGGAATGAAAAACTGTTTTTT. Translated: CAWFGTGNEKLFF.

The chain uses TRBV4-1 and TRBJ2-2; a weak D match, TRBD1 (5 bases). This CDR3 region has 15 residues. Germline CDR1 MGHRA, CDR2 YSYEKL. V was clipped by 5 bases and J by 5 bases, with 15 bases between them. The CDR3 DNA reads TGCGCCAGCAGCGGCCGACCTAGGGGAACCGGGGAGCTGTTTTTT. Amino acid sequence: CASSGRPRGTGELFF.

This chain links TRBV4-3 with TRBJ1-1, with 8 bases aligning to TRBD1. Trimming removed 4 bases from V and 6 bases from J; junction bases left unmatched: 4. Germline V gene lookup returns CDR1 LGHNA and CDR2 YSLEER. This CDR3 contains 13 residues. CDR3: CASSRDRGAEAFF. The CDR3 region has the DNA TGCGCCAGCAGCCGCGACAGGGGTGCTGAAGCTTTCTTT.

The V call is TRBV9, the J call TRBJ2-5; 7 positions match TRBD1. V dropped 10 bases and J dropped 4; count of bases not matched to a gene: 7. CDR3 length equals 12 residues. The germline CDR1 and CDR2 sequences are SGDLS and YYNGEE. In nucleotides, the CDR3 is TGTGCCTCGCAGGGGGAGCCAGAGACCCAGTACTTC. Translation gives CASQGEPETQYF.

This chain links TRBV9 with TRBJ1-1; D gene uncertain. Trimming pared 2 bases from V and 6 bases from J, leaving 17 bases between. In germline, CDR1 is SGDLS, CDR2 YYNGEE. This CDR3 spans 15 amino acids. The CDR3 spells CASSVYSHQRPEAFF. For the CDR3, the DNA is TGTGCCAGCAGCGTCTACTCCCATCAGAGGCCTGAAGCTTTCTTT.

The rearrangement uses TRBV7-8 and TRBJ2-7, with 8 bases lining up with TRBD2. This CDR3 contains 15 residues. Unmatched junction bases numbered 9, after V lost 5 bases and J lost 3 bases. CDR1 and CDR2 from the germline V gene are SGHVS and FQNEAQ. CDR3 region: CASSRGGPTFYEQYF. Here the CDR3 DNA reads TGTGCCAGCAGCCGGGGGGGTCCCACCTTCTACGAGCAGTACTTC.

The chain couples TRBV27 to TRBJ2-6; D gene uncertain. The CDR3 loop spans 16 amino acids. The V gene's germline CDR1 is MNHEY and CDR2 SMNVEV (reference sequence). Trimming shortened V by 4 bases and J by 0 bases, and 10 bases separated the two germline ends. CDR3 residues: CASSSPTGSGANVLTF. CDR3 in DNA: TGTGCCAGCAGTTCCCCGACGGGCTCTGGGGCCAACGTCCTGACTTTC.

The chain combines TRBV20-1 with TRBJ1-2, with D perhaps TRBD1 (6 bases). The CDR3 runs 11 residues. Per germline, CDR1 DFQATT and CDR2 SNEGSKA (reference sequence). The ends were cut back, 5 bases at V and 4 bases at J, with 8 bases in the middle. The CDR3 coding sequence is TGCAGTGCTCAGGGGACCTATGGCTACACCTTC. Translated, it gives CSAQGTYGYTF.

Written as DNA, the CDR3 is TGTGCCAGCAGCCAGGGCGCGGGGAGTTACTATGGCTACACCTTC. Amino acid sequence: CASSQGAGSYYGYTF. The chain links TRBV14 to TRBJ1-2; no clear D gene. V lost 3 bases to trimming and J lost 3 bases, with 14 bases between them. The CDR3 is made up of 15 amino acids. Germline CDR1 reads SGHDN; CDR2 reads FVKESK.

This clone was seen once. The chain recombines TRBV13 with TRBJ2-1; 8 bases match TRBD2. With 5 bases clipped from V and 6 bases from J, the junction kept 9 bases outside the gene matches. The length of the CDR3 is 15 residues. Germline V gene data show CDR1 as PRHDT and CDR2 as FYEKMQ (reference sequence). This CDR3 reads CASSTASGFRNEQFF. DNA of the CDR3: TGTGCCAGCAGCACCGCTAGCGGGTTTCGCAATGAGCAGTTCTTC.

J is TRBJ1-5 and V is TRBV19; TRBD1 is a possible D gene (6 bases). V was cut by 2 bases and J by 6 bases, with 14 bases left in between. CDR1 is LNHDA and CDR2 is SQIVND in the germline V gene (reference sequence). The length of the CDR3 is 15 residues. The chain's CDR3 is CASSITGRAAQPQHF. DNA for the CDR3: TGTGCCAGTAGTATAACAGGGAGGGCGGCTCAGCCCCAGCATTTT.

The chain employs TRBV30 and TRBJ1-6; D gene unclear. Trimming cost V 3 bases and J 9 bases, with 12 bases left between them. This CDR3 comprises 13 residues. Germline lookup yields CDR1 GTSNPN and CDR2 SVGIG (reference sequence). CDR3 sequence: CAWRVKAGSPLHF. The CDR3 DNA is TGTGCCTGGAGGGTCAAGGCGGGTTCACCCCTCCACTTT.